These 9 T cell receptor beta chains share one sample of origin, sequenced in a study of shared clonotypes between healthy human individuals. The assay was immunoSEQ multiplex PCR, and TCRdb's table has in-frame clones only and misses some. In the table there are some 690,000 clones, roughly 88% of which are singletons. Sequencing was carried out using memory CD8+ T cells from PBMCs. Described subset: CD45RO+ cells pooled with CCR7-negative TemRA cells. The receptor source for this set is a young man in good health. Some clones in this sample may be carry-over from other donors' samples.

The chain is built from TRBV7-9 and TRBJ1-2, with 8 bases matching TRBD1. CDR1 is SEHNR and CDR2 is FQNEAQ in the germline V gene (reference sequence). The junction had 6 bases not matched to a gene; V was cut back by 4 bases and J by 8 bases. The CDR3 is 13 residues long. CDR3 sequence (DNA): TGTGCCAGCAGCTACAAACAGGGGGAAGGCTACACCTTC. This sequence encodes CASSYKQGEGYTF.

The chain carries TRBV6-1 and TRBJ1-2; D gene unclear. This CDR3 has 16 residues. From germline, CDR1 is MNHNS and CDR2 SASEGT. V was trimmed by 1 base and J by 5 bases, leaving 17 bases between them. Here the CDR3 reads CASSEGVRAPLYGYTF. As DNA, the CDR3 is TGTGCCAGCAGTGAAGGGGTACGGGCACCATTGTATGGCTACACCTTC.

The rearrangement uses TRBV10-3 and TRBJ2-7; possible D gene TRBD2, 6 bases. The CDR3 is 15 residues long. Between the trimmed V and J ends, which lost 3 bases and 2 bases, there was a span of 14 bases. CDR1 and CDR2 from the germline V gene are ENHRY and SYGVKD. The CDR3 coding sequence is TGTGCCATCAGTGAATTTCGGAGGGGCACCTACGAGCAGTACTTC. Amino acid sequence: CAISEFRRGTYEQYF.

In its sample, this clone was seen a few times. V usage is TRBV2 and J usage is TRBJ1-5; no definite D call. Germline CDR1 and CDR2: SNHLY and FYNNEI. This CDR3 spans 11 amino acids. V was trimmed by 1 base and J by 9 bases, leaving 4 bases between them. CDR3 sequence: CASSEGRPQHF. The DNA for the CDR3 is TGTGCCAGCAGTGAAGGGCGGCCCCAGCATTTT.

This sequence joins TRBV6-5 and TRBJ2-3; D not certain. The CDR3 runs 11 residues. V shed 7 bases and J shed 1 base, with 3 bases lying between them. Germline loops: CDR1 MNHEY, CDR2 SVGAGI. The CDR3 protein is CASKGTDTQYF. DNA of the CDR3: TGTGCCAGCAAAGGCACAGATACGCAGTATTTT.

The CDR3 DNA reads as TGTGCCAGCAGCAGGACAGGGATCGGGTACGAGCAGTACTTC. Translating it yields CASSRTGIGYEQYF. This sequence joins TRBV5-8 and TRBJ2-7; 8 nucleotides align to TRBD1. The CDR3 extends over 14 amino acids. The junction had 7 bases not matched to a gene; V was cut back by 4 bases and J by 4 bases. Germline V lookup: CDR1 SGHTS, CDR2 YDEGEE.

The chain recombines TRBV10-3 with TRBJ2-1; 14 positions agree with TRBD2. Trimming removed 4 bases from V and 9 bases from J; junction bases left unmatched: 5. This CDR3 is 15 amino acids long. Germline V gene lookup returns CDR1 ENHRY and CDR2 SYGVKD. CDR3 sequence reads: CAISGGLAGAPEQFF. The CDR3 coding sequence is TGTGCCATCAGTGGGGGACTAGCGGGAGCGCCTGAGCAGTTCTTC.

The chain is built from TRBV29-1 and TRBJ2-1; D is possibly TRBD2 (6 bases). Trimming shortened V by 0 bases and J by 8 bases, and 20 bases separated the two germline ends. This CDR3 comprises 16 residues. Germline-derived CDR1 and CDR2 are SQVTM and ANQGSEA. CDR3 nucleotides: TGCAGCGTTGAAGATGCGAAGCGTCCAGGAGGGGATGAGCAGTTCTTC. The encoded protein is CSVEDAKRPGGDEQFF.

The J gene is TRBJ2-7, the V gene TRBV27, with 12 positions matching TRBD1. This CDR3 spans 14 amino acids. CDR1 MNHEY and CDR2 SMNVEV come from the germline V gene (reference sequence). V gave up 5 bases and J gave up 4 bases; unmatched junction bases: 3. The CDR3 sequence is CASSQGQGAYEQYF. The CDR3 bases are TGTGCCAGCAGTCAGGGACAGGGGGCTTACGAGCAGTACTTC.